The next 2 T cell receptor beta chains were all read from a single sample in a study of CD8 T cells in ankylosing spondylitis. TCRdb re-derived calls from the 5' RACE reads in MiXCR, one entry per CDR3 protein. The sample carries over 75,000 distinct CDR3 sequences, roughly 8.8% recorded once. Sequencing was done on a sample of blood, either unsorted or a sorted T cell fraction (not recorded which). The receptors derive from a male donor with ankylosing spondylitis or in good health (not recorded which).

This sequence joins TRBV28 and TRBJ1-5; no definite D call. Germline V lookup: CDR1 MDHEN, CDR2 SYDVKM. This CDR3 has 14 amino acids. V was cut by 6 bases and J by 1 base, with 10 bases left in between. CDR3 region: CASRTSPSNQPQHF. In DNA form, the CDR3 reads TGTGCCAGCAGGACCTCCCCCAGCAATCAGCCCCAGCATTTT.

This clonotype was found many times. The rearrangement joins TRBV12-3 or TRBV12-4 to TRBJ2-2; a possible D gene is TRBD2 (6 bases). Deletions cut 3 bases from V and 0 bases from J, with 11 bases between. The CDR3 spans 16 residues. CDR3 nucleotides: TGTGCCAGCAGTTTCGTGGGACTGGCGAACACCGGGGAGCTGTTTTTT. Its translation: CASSFVGLANTGELFF.